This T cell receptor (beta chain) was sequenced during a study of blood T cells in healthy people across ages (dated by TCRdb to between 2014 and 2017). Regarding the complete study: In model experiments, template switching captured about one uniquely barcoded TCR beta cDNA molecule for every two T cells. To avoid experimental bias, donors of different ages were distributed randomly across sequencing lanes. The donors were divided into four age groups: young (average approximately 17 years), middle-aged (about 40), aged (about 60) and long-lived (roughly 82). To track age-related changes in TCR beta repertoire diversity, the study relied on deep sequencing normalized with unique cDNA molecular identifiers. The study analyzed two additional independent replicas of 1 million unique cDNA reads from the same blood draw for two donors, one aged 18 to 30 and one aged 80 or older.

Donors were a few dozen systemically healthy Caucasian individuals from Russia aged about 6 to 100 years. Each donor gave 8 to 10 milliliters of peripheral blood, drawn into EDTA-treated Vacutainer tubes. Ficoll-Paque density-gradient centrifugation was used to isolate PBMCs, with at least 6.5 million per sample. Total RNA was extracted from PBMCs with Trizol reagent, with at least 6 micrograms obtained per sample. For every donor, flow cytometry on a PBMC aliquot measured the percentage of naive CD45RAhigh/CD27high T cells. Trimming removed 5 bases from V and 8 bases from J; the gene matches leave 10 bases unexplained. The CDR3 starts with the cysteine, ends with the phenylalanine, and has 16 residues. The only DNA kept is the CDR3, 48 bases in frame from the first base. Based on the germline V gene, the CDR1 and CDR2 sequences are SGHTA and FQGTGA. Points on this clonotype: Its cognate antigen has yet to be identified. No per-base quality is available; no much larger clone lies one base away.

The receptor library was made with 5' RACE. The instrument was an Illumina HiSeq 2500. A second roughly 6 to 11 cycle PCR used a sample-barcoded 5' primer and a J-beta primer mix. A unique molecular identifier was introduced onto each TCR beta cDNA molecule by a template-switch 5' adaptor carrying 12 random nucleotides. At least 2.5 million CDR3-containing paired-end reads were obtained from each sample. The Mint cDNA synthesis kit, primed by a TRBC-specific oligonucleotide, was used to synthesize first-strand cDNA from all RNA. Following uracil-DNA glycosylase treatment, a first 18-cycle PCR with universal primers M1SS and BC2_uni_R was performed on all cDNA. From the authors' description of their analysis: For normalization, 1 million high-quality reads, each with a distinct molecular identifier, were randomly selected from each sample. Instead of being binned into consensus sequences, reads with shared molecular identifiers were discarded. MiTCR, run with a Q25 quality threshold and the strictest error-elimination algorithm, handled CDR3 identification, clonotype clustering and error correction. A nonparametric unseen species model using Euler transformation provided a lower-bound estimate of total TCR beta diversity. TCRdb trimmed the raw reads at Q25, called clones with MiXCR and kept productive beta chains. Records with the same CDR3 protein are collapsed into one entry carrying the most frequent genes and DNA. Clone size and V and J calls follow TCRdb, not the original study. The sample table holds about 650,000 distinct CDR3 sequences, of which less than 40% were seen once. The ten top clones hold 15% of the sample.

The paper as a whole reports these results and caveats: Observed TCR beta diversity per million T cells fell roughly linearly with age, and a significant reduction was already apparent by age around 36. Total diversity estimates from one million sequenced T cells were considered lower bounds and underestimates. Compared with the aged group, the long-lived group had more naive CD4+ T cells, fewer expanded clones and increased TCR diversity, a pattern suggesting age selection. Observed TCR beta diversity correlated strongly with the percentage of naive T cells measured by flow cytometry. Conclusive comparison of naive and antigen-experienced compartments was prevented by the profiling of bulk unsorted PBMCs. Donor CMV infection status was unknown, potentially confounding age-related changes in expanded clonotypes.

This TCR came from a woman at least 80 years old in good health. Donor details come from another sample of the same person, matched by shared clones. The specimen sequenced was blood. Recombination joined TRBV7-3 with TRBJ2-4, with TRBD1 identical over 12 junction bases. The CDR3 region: CASSPVGQGASDIQYF. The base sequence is TGTGCCAGCAGCCCGGTGGGACAGGGGGCTTCGGACATTCAGTACTTC.